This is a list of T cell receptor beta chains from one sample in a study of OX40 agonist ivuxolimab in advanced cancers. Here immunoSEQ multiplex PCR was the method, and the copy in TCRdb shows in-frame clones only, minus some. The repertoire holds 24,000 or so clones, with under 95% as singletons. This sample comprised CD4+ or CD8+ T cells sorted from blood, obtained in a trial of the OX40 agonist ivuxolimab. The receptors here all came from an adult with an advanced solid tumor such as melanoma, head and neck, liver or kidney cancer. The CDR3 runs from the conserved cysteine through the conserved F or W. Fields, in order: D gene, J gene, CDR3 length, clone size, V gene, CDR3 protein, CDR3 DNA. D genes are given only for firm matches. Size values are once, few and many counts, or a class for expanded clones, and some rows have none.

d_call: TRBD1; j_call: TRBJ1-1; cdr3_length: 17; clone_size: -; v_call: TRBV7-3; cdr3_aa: CASSVHPGGSLNTEAFF; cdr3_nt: TGTGCCAGCAGCGTTCATCCAGGGGGCTCCCTGAACACTGAAGCTTTCTTT
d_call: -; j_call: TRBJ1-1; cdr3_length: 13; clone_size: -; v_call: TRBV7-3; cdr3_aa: CASSLEGNTEAFF; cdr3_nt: TGTGCCAGCAGCTTAGAAGGGAACACTGAAGCTTTCTTT
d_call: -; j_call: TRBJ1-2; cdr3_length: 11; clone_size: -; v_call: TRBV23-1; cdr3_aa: CAGQGSDGYTF; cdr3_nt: TGCGCCGGCCAGGGGAGCGATGGCTACACCTTC
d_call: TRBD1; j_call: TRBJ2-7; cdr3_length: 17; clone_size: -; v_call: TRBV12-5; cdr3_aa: CASGLESTGAKPCEQYF; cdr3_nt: TGTGCTAGTGGCCTAGAGTCGACAGGGGCGAAGCCCTGCGAGCAGTACTTC
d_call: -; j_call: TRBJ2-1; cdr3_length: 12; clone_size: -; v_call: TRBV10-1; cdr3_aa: CASSDSLGGGFF; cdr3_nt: TGCGCCAGCAGTGACTCGCTAGGGGGGGGGTTCTTC
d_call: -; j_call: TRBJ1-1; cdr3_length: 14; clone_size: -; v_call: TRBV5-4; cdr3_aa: CASSPESGYTEAFF; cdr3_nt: TGTGCCAGCAGTCCGGAGTCGGGGTACACTGAAGCTTTCTTT
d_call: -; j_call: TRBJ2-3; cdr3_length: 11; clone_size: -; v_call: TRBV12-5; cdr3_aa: CASAPGNTQYF; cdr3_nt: TGTGCTAGTGCCCCAGGTAATACGCAGTATTTT
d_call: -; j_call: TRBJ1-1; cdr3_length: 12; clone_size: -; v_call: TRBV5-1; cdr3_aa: CASTGVDTEAFF; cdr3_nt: TGCGCCAGCACGGGGGTGGACACTGAAGCTTTCTTT
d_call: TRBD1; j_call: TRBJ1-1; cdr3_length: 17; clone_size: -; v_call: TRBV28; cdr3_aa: CASRPSTSGTGIGEAFF; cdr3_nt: TGTGCCAGCAGACCCTCTACCTCCGGGACAGGGATTGGTGAAGCTTTCTTT
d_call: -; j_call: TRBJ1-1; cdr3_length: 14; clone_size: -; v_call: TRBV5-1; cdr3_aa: CASSLGVGVTEAFF; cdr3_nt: TGCGCCAGCAGCTTGGGGGTGGGAGTCACTGAAGCTTTCTTT
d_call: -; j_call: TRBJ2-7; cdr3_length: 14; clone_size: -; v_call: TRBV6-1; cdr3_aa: CASSELQGSGEQYF; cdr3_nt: TGTGCCAGCAGTGAATTACAGGGAAGTGGCGAGCAGTACTTC
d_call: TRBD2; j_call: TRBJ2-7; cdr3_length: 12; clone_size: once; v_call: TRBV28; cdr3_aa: CASSTGGYEQYF; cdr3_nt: TGTGCCAGCAGTACGGGGGGCTACGAGCAGTACTTC
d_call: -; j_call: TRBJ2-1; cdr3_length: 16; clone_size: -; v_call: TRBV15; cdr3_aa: CATSRDKLGGYNEQFF; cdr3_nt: TGTGCCACCAGCAGAGATAAGCTAGGGGGCTACAATGAGCAGTTCTTC
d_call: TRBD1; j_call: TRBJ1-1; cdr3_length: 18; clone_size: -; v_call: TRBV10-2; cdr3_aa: CASSFVGTGNQVRTEAFF; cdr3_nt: TGCGCCAGCAGTTTCGTCGGGACAGGGAATCAAGTGAGGACTGAAGCTTTCTTT
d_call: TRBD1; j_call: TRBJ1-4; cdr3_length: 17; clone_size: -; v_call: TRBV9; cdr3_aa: CASSVGQGRGANEKLFF; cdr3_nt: TGTGCCAGCAGCGTAGGACAGGGAAGGGGAGCTAATGAAAAACTGTTTTTT
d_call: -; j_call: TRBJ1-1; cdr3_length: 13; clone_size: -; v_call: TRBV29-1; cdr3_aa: CSVGWGPGTEAFF; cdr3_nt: TGCAGCGTTGGCTGGGGGCCCGGCACTGAAGCTTTCTTT
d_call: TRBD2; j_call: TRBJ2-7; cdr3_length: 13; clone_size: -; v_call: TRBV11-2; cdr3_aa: CASSLVRGGEQYF; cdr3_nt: TGTGCCAGCAGCTTAGTTCGGGGGGGCGAGCAGTACTTC
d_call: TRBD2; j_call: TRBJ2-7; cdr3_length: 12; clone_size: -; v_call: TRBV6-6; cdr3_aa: CASSLAGDEQYF; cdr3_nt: TGTGCCAGCAGTCTAGCGGGGGACGAGCAGTACTTC
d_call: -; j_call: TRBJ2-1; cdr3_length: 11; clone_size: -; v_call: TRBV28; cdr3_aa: CASSSYNEQFF; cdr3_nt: TGTGCCAGCAGTTCCTACAATGAGCAGTTCTTC
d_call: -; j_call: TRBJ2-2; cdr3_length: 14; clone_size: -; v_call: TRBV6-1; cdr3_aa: CASNRDPLTGELFF; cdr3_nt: TGTGCCAGCAACAGGGACCCACTGACCGGGGAGCTGTTTTTT
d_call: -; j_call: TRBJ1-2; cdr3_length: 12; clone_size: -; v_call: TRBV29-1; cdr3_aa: CSVWGGGHGYTF; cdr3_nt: TGCAGCGTTTGGGGCGGGGGGCATGGCTACACCTTC
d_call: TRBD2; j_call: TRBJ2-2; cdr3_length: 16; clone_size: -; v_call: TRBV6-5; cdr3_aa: CASSYSPGRYGGELFF; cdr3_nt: TGTGCCAGCAGTTACTCGCCCGGGAGGTATGGCGGGGAGCTGTTTTTT
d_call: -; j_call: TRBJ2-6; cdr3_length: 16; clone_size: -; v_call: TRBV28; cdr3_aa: CASSRRASSGANVLTF; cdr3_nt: TGTGCCAGCAGTAGACGGGCTAGCTCTGGGGCCAACGTCCTGACTTTC
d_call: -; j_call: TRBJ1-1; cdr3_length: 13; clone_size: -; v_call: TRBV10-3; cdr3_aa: CAIREQDSSTAFF; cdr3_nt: TGTGCCATCAGAGAACAAGACAGTAGCACAGCTTTCTTT
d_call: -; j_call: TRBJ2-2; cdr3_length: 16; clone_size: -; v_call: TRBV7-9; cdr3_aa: CASSLGHLAFTGELFF; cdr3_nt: TGTGCCAGCAGCTTGGGACACTTGGCGTTCACCGGGGAGCTGTTTTTT
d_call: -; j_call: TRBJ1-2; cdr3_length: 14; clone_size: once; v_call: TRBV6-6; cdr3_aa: CASSFPQGYEGYTF; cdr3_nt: TGTGCCAGCAGTTTCCCACAGGGCTACGAGGGCTACACCTTC
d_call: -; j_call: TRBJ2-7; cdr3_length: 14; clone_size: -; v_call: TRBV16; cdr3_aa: CASSIRQGLYEQYF; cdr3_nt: TGTGCCAGCAGCATACGACAGGGACTCTACGAGCAGTACTTC
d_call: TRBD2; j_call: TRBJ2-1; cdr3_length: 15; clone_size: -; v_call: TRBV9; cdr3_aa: CASSLEEAGANEQFF; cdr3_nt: TGTGCCAGCAGCCTTGAAGAAGCGGGGGCAAATGAGCAGTTCTTC
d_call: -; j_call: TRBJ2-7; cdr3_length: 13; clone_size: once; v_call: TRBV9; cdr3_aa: CASSVGQIDEQYF; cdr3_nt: TGTGCCAGCAGCGTAGGACAAATCGACGAGCAGTACTTC
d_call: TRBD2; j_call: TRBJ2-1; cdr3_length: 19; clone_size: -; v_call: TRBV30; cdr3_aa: CAWSVPPGLAGVIDNEQFF; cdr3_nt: TGTGCCTGGAGTGTACCCCCAGGACTAGCGGGAGTAATCGACAATGAGCAGTTCTTC
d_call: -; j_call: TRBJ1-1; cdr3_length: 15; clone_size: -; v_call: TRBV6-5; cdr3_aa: CASSYSNRDGTEAFF; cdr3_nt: TGTGCCAGCAGTTACAGCAACAGGGACGGCACTGAAGCTTTCTTT
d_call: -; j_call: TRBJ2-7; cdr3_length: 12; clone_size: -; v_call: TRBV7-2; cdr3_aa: CASSAGLYEQYF; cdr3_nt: TGTGCCAGCAGCGCCGGACTCTACGAGCAGTACTTC
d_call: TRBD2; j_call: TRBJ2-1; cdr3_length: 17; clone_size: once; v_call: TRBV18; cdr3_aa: CASSPLGPASGTDEQFF; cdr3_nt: TGTGCCAGCTCACCCCTGGGGCCGGCTAGCGGGACCGATGAGCAGTTCTTC
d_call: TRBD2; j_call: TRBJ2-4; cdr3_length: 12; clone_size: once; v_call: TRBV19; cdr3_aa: CASSRGGTIQYF; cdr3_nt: TGTGCCAGTAGTCGCGGGGGGACCATTCAGTACTTC
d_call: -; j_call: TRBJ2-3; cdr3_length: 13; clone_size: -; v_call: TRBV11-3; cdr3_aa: CASRPREQDTQYF; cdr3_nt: TGTGCCAGCAGGCCCCGTGAGCAAGATACGCAGTATTTT
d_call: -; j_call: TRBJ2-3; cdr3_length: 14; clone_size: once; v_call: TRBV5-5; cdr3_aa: CASADRTSTDTQYF; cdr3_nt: TGTGCCAGCGCTGACCGCACTAGCACAGATACGCAGTATTTT
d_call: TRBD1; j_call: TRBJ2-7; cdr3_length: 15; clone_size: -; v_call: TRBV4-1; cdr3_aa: CASSQGQGAPYEQYF; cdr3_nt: TGCGCCAGCAGCCAAGGACAGGGGGCTCCCTACGAGCAGTACTTC
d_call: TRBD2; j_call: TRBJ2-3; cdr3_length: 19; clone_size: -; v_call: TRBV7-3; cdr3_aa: CASSPRASGRSTGTDTQYF; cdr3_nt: TGTGCCAGCAGTCCACGGGCTAGCGGGAGAAGTACTGGCACAGATACGCAGTATTTT
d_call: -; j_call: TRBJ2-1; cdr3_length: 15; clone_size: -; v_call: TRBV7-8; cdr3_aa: CASSLRRGRLNEQFF; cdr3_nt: TGTGCCAGCAGCTTAAGGAGGGGTAGGTTGAATGAGCAGTTCTTC
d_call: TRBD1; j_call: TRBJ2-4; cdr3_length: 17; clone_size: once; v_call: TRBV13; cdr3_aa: CASSFTGGRTLGNIQYF; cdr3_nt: TGTGCCAGCAGCTTCACAGGGGGCCGGACCCTCGGAAACATTCAGTACTTC
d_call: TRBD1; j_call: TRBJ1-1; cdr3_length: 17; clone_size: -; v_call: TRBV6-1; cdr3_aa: CASSDGQGDGGNPEAFF; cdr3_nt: TGTGCCAGCAGTGACGGACAGGGAGATGGTGGGAATCCTGAAGCTTTCTTT
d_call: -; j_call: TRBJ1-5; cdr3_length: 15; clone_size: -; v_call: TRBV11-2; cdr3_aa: CASSLDGDVSRAQHF; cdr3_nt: TGTGCCAGCAGCTTAGATGGTGACGTTTCGAGGGCCCAGCATTTT
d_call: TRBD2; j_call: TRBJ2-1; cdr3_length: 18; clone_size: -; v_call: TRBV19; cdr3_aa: CASSTTSGGAVLYNEQFF; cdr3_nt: TGTGCCAGTAGTACAACTAGCGGGGGGGCCGTCCTCTACAATGAGCAGTTCTTC
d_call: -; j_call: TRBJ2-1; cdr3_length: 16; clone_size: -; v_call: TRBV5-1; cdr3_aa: CASSQGYLQGNNEQFF; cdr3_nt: TGCGCCAGCAGCCAAGGGTACCTACAGGGAAACAATGAGCAGTTCTTC